The next 13 T cell receptor beta chains were all read from a single sample in a study of CD8+ T cells in alopecia areata. As the sequencing template, cDNA was produced by extracting RNA and reverse transcribing it. The protocol was immunoSEQ multiplex PCR, while the TCRdb copy is restricted to in-frame clones and leaves out a portion. Of a few hundred thousand clones in the sample, more than 55% were seen once. The sequencing sample was made of CD8+ T cells sorted from blood. The receptors here all came from a human donor in good health.

This clone was seen more than once but under ten times. This chain uses TRBV4-1 with TRBJ2-3, with 9 bases identical to TRBD1. Germline V gene sequence: CDR1 MGHRA, CDR2 YSYEKL. The CDR3 contains 16 residues. Losses at the gene ends were 7 bases for V and 2 bases for J; bases not matched to a gene: 10. The DNA for the CDR3 is TGCGCCAGCAAGATAGGGTGGGACAGGGACACAGATACGCAGTATTTT. As protein: CASKIGWDRDTDTQYF.

The chain is built from TRBV6-4 and TRBJ1-4; weak D call: TRBD1 (6 bases). CDR1 is MRHNA, CDR2 SNTAGT, per germline. This CDR3 spans 14 amino acids. The V and J ends lost 2 bases and 8 bases respectively, with 12 bases between them. This chain's CDR3 is CASSDRGAGEKLFF. The CDR3 DNA follows: TGTGCCAGCAGTGACAGGGGGGCCGGGGAAAAACTGTTTTTT.

V gene TRBV9 combines with J gene TRBJ2-1, with 8 bases matching TRBD2. Germline V lookup: CDR1 SGDLS, CDR2 YYNGEE. The CDR3 length is 15 residues. Trimming removed 0 bases from V and 7 bases from J; junction bases left unmatched: 6. For the CDR3, the DNA is TGTGCCAGCAGCGTAGGAGCGGGGGCAGGGAATGAGCAGTTCTTC. This gives the protein CASSVGAGAGNEQFF.

The rearrangement uses TRBV13 and TRBJ2-2; 10 positions match TRBD2. Unmatched junction bases numbered 0, after V lost 2 bases and J lost 3 bases. This CDR3 is built from 15 residues. The germline gives CDR1 PRHDT, CDR2 FYEKMQ (reference sequence). In DNA, the CDR3 is TGTGCCAGCAGCTTAACTAGCGGGGACACCGGGGAGCTGTTTTTT. This encodes CASSLTSGDTGELFF.

The rearrangement uses TRBV2 and TRBJ2-1; 9 bases align to TRBD1. J gave up 7 bases and V 9 bases, and 10 bases lay outside the gene matches. Germline CDR1 SNHLY, CDR2 FYNNEI. The CDR3 runs 14 residues. This chain's CDR3 is CARLDRGGRNEQFF. The CDR3 DNA reads TGTGCCAGGTTGGACAGGGGAGGGCGGAATGAGCAGTTCTTC.

This chain connects TRBV9 to TRBJ2-4; D perhaps matches TRBD1 (5 bases). The CDR3 loop spans 13 amino acids. V lost 4 bases and J lost 3, with 8 bases in between. Germline CDR1 is SGDLS and CDR2 is YYNGEE. The CDR3 sequence: CASSTDSKNIQYF. CDR3 in DNA: TGTGCCAGCAGCACCGACAGCAAAAACATTCAGTACTTC. The full variable domain, rest sourced from reference TRBV9 and TRBJ2-4, is DSGVTQTPKHLITATGQRVTLRCSPRSGDLSVYWYQQSLDQGLQFLIQYYNGEERAKGNILERFSAQQFPDLHSELNLSSLELGDSALYFCASSTDSKNIQYFGAGTRLSVL.

The rearrangement joins TRBV7-9 to TRBJ2-3; D gene unclear. Germline V gene sequence: CDR1 SEHNR, CDR2 FQNEAQ (reference sequence). The CDR3 runs to 12 residues. V lost 4 bases and J 6 bases, leaving 8 bases between the germline ends. DNA for the CDR3: TGTGCCAGCAGCTCAGAGATGGATACGCAGTATTTT. The encoded protein is CASSSEMDTQYF.

To note about this clone: The sample contains more than one DNA sequence encoding this CDR3. The genes are TRBV29-1 and TRBJ2-7, with TRBD1 matching 10 bases. CDR1 is SQVTM, CDR2 ANQGSEA, per germline. CDR3 size: 12 residues. V was pared by 6 bases and J by 4 bases, with 3 bases of the junction left unmatched. In DNA form, the CDR3 reads TGCAGCGTGCCGGGACAGGGGTACGAGCAGTACTTC. This gives the protein CSVPGQGYEQYF.

This chain joins TRBV5-1 and TRBJ2-5; 9 nucleotides align to TRBD2. Germline CDR1 SGHRS, CDR2 YFSETQ. With V trimmed by 2 bases and J by 1 base, 3 bases remained unmatched. The length of the CDR3 is 15 residues. CDR3 nucleotide sequence: TGCGCCAGCAGCTTCCCTAGCGGGGTCCAAGAGACCCAGTACTTC. Its protein product is CASSFPSGVQETQYF. Using reference TRBV5-1 and TRBJ2-5 for the parts outside the CDR3, the full variable domain is KAGVTQTPRYLIKTRGQQVTLSCSPISGHRSVSWYQQTPGQGLQFLFEYFSETQRNKGNFPGRFSGRQFSNSRSEMNVSTLELGDSALYLCASSFPSGVQETQYFGPGTRLLVL.

J is TRBJ2-7 and V is TRBV4-1; TRBD1 matches 10 bases. The CDR3 consists of 16 residues. CDR1 MGHRA and CDR2 YSYEKL come from the germline V gene. After removal of 0 bases from V and 2 bases from J, the junction contained 4 bases not matched to a gene. CDR3 region: CASSQDPGQGTYEQYF. CDR3 coding DNA: TGCGCCAGCAGCCAAGATCCGGGACAGGGGACCTACGAGCAGTACTTC.

This clone was picked up a small number of times. This chain links TRBV5-1 with TRBJ2-1; D is unresolved. Germline CDR1 reads SGHRS; CDR2 reads YFSETQ. This CDR3 spans 12 amino acids. Trimming removed 0 bases at V and 7 bases at J, with 5 bases between. The CDR3 DNA sequence: TGCGCCAGCAGCTTGGGTAGTAATGAGCAGTTCTTC. Translation gives CASSLGSNEQFF.

This clone was seen only once. The chain links TRBV5-1 to TRBJ1-1; no clear D. V was shortened by 7 bases and J by 0 bases, with 10 bases between the two germline ends. CDR3 length equals 13 residues. CDR1 and CDR2 from the germline V gene are SGHRS and YFSETQ. The CDR3 spells CASGVGLNTEAFF. The CDR3 DNA follows: TGCGCCAGCGGCGTCGGGCTGAACACTGAAGCTTTCTTT.

CDR3 residues: CACRIVLSGANVLTF. DNA for the CDR3: TGTGCCTGTCGAATAGTCCTCTCTGGGGCCAACGTCCTGACTTTC. J is TRBJ2-6 and V is TRBV30; no reliable D call. The CDR3 extends over 15 amino acids. Germline CDR1 GTSNPN, CDR2 SVGIG (reference sequence). V was cut by 6 bases and J by 0 bases, with 12 bases left in between.